This entry is about one TCR beta chain. Its target antigen remains unknown. Base qualities are not provided; no much larger clone lies one nucleotide away. Collaborating institutions collected whole blood in K2EDTA tubes following their own protocols. For TCRbeta analysis, collaborator samples were shipped as frozen whole blood, as isolated PBMCs, or as DNA extracted from either sample type. Spanning cysteine to phenylalanine, the CDR3 consists of 14 amino acids. Kept here is only the CDR3 DNA, which spans 42 bases and is read in frame from base 1. Taken from the germline V gene, the CDR1 and CDR2 loops are MNHEY and SVGAGI. V and J are trimmed by 5 bases and 8 bases, and the gene matches miss 11 bases of the junction. The immunoSEQ Assay, a bias-controlled multiplex PCR, was used to amplify TCRbeta CDR3 regions from genomic DNA. The original pipeline was this. Within the assay, amplification of reference gene primers was used to estimate how many nucleated cells each sample contained. To quantify the absolute abundance of each unique TCRbeta CDR3 rearrangement, sequence reads were collapsed and filtered. For each sample, productive Simpson clonality was calculated as the square root of Simpson's diversity index across productive rearrangements. TCRdb re-hosts the immuneACCESS table, in-frame sequences only. Its copies lack some clones; in the studies checked, an unresolved V gene accounts for under half of them, and the cause for the rest is not known. V, J and clone size reflect that table, while D and trimming were determined from the DNA. This sample comprises about 260,000 clones, just under 90% of them detected only once. Clones ranked in the top ten supply 3.7% of the sample.

This sample stems from a study of blood T cell repertoires in COVID-19 (dated by TCRdb to the early 2020s). With regard to the full study: The collaborator samples originated in the United States, Italy and Spain and spanned the acute and convalescent phases of COVID-19. The prospective study material was composed of cDNA or gDNA derived from T cells, B-cell-depleted T cells, or PBMCs. Sample metadata almost always included a de-identified subject ID, COVID-19 status, age in years and sex. Samples were obtained from the ongoing ImmuneRACE study (first 160 participants) and from over 1,000 subjects provided by 6 global collaborators. The repertoires were released in a freely available public database intended as a resource for research on the immune response to SARS-CoV-2. The dataset comprised deeply sampled blood TCRbeta repertoires from subjects exposed to, actively infected with, or recovered from COVID-19. Where available, HLA class I and class II types were taken from metadata supplied by the sample provider and were not determined by assay-based typing.

Summary of the overall study and its limitations: The quantity of clinical and demographic metadata differed by source and by participant and was supplied without curation.

In this chain, TRBV6-5 is recombined with TRBJ1-2, with 7 junctional bases fitting TRBD1. Sequencing was performed on peripheral blood. The TCR comes from a woman aged 40 to 50 with acute or convalescent COVID-19. The CDR3 corresponds to CASSQQTGIGGYTF. The DNA sequence is TGTGCCAGCAGTCAACAGACAGGGATCGGAGGCTACACCTTC.